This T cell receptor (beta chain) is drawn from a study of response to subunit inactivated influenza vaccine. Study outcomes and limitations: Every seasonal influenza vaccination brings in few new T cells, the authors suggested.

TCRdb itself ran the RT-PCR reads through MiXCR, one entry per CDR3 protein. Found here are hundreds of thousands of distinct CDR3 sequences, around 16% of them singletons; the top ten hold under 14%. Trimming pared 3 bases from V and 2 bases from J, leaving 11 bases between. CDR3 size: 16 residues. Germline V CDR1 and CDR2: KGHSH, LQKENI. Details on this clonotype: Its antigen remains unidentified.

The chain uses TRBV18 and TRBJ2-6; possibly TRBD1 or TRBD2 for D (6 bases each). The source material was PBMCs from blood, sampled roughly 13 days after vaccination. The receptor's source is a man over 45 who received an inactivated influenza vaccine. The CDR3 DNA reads TGTGCCAGCTCACCCTTCGGGGGCGCTGGGGCCAACGTCCTGACTTTC. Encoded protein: CASSPFGGAGANVLTF.